This entry features one T cell receptor beta chain sequence. Its antigen is still unknown. Profiled with immunoSEQ multiplex PCR; TCRdb holds only in-frame clones, not every one. Seen here are approximately 92,000 clones, 70% to 90% observed once, and the top ten hold roughly 10%. Germline loops: CDR1 GTSNPN, CDR2 SVGIG (reference sequence). The CDR3 covers 13 residues. The germline V and J ends were trimmed by 4 bases and 1 base, with 10 bases remaining between them. The record originates from a study of T cell responses to AZD1222 COVID-19 vaccine. Study-wide findings and caveats: Regions 160-218 and 743-854 dominated among vaccine-associated CD4 TCRs spanning spike. No repertoire was sampled before or during the peak T cell response, only after it. The donor cohort was predominantly white British with a female majority, and clonal diversity may have been underestimated. Close to half of all spike-specific TCRs reportedly target regions of the variants that are unmutated.

The chain is built from TRBV30 and TRBJ1-1, with unresolved D. The specimen comprised peripheral blood, sampled on day 0 of AZD1222 vaccination. The sequence was collected from an adult in good health. CDR3 in amino acids: CAWTYAKNTEAFF. CDR3 bases: TGTGCCTGGACCTATGCAAAGAACACTGAAGCTTTCTTT. The variable domain in full, completed from reference TRBV30 and TRBJ1-1, reads SQTIHQWPATLVQPVGSPLSLECTVEGTSNPNLYWYRQAAGRGLQLLFYSVGIGQISSEVPQNLSASRPQDRQFILSSKKLLLSDSGFYLCAWTYAKNTEAFFGQGTRLTVV.